This TCR beta chain was sequenced for a study of regulatory T cells in long-lasting Graves disease. The overall study: Prior antithyroid drug treatment in newly diagnosed Graves' patients lasted under 3 months.

Building of the TCR beta libraries involved iRepertoire HTBI primers and Arm-PCR of CDR3 regions. In TCRdb, the multiplex PCR reads were re-called with MiXCR into one record per CDR3 protein. The sample comprises 300,000 to 400,000 distinct CDR3 sequences, 15% to 17% of which are singletons, and about 24% rests with the top ten. Time point specified: newly diagnosed GD, antithyroid drugs for less than 3 months. The TCR library was prepared using RNA isolated from PBMCs. This clonotype has more than one count but fewer than ten. A much larger clone lies one base from this, so it may be a read error. The CDR3 length is 12 residues. Germline CDR1 DFQATT, CDR2 SNEGSKA (reference sequence).

The sample was peripheral blood mononuclear cells (PBMCs), taken at new diagnosis, from a patient treated with antithyroid drugs. The receptor comes from a female donor with Graves disease. This sequence joins TRBV20-1 and TRBJ2-7; D uncertain. The tail of the sequence fits TRBJ2-1 better, so the J call may be wrong. The CDR3 here is CSATGSSYEQFF. In DNA form, the CDR3 reads TGCAGTGCTACGGGTTCGTCCTACGAGCAGTTCTTC.